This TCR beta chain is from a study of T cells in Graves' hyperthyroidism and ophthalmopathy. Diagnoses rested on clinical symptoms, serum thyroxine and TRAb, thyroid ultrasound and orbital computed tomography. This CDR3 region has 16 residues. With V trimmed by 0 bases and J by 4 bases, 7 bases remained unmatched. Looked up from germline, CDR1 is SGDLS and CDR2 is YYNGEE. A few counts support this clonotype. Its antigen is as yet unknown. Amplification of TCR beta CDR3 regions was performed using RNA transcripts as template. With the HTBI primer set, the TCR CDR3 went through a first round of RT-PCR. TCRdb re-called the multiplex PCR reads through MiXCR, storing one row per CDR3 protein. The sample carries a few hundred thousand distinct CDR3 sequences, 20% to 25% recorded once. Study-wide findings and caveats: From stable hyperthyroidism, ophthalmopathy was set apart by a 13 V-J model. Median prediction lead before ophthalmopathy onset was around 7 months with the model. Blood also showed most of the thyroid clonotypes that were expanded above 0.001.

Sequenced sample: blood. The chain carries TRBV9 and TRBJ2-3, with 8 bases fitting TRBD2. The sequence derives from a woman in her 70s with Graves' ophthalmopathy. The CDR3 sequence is CASSVASGLASDTQYF. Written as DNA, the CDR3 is TGTGCCAGCAGCGTAGCCTCCGGACTAGCATCAGATACGCAGTATTTT.